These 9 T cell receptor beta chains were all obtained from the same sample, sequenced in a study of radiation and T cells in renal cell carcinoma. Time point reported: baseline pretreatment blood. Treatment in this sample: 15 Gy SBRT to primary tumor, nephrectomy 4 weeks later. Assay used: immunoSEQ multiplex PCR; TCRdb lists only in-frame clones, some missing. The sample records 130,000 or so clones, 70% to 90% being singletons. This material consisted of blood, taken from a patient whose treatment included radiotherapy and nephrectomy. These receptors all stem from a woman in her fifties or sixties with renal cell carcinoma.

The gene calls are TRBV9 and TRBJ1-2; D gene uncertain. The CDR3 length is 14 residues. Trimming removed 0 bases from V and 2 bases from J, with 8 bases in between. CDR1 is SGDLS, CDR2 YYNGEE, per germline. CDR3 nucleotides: TGTGCCAGCAGCGTAGAGGGAAGGAACTATGGCTACACCTTC. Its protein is CASSVEGRNYGYTF.

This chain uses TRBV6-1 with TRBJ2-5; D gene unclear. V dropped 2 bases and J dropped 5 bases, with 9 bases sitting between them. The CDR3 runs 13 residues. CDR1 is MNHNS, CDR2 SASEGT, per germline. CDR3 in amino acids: CASSELWLETQYF. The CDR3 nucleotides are TGTGCCAGCAGTGAATTATGGTTGGAGACCCAGTACTTC.

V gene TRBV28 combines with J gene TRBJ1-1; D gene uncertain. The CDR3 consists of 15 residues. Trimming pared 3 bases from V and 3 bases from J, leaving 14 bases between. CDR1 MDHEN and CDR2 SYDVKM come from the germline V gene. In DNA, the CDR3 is TGTGCCAGCAGTTTCTCCACCGTAGGGCACACTGAAGCTTTCTTT. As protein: CASSFSTVGHTEAFF.

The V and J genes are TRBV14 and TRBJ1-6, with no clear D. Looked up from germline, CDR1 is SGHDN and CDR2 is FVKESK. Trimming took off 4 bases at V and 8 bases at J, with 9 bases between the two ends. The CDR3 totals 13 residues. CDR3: CASSPRVDSPLHF. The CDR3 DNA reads TGTGCCAGCAGCCCACGTGTGGATTCACCCCTCCACTTT.

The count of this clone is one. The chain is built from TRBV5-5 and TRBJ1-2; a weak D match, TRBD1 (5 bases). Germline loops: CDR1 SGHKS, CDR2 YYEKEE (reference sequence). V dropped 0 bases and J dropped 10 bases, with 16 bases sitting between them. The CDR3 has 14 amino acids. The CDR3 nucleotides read TGTGCCAGCAGCTTGGAAGGGGTGGGGTTCGACTACACCTTC. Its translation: CASSLEGVGFDYTF.

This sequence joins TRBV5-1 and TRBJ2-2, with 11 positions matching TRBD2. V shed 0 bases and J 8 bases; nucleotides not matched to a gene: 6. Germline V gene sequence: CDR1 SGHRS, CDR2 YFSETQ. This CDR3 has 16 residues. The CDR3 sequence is CASSLGLAGTIGELFF. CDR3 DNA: TGCGCCAGCAGCTTGGGACTAGCGGGGACTATTGGGGAGCTGTTTTTT.

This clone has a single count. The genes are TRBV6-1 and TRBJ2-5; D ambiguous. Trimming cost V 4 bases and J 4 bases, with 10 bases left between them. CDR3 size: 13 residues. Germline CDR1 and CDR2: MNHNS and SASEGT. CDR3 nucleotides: TGTGCCAGCAGTGGCACAGCCAGAGAGACCCAGTACTTC. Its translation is CASSGTARETQYF.

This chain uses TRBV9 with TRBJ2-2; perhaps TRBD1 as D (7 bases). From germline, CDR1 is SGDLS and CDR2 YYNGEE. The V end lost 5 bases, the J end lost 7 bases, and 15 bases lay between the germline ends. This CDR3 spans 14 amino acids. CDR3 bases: TGTGCCAGCAGACACGGCCAGGGGGGCGGGGAGCTGTTTTTT. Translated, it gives CASRHGQGGGELFF. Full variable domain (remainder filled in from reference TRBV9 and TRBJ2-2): DSGVTQTPKHLITATGQRVTLRCSPRSGDLSVYWYQQSLDQGLQFLIQYYNGEERAKGNILERFSAQQFPDLHSELNLSSLELGDSALYFCASRHGQGGGELFFGEGSRLTVL.

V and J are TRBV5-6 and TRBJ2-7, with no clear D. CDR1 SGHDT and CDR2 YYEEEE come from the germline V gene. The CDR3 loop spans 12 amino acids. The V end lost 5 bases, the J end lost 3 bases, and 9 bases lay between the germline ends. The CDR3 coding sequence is TGTGCCAGCAGATCGGTGGGCTACGAGCAGTACTTC. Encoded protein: CASRSVGYEQYF.